This T cell receptor (beta chain) emerged from a study of tumor-infiltrating lymphocytes in glioblastoma multiforme. Study results and limitations: Only one glioblastoma patient had TCR and mutation analysis.

As regards this clonotype: Antigen: not known. One end of the junction varies from germline; a read error may be responsible.

CDR1 and CDR2 from the germline V gene are SGHAT and FQNNGV. CDR3 length equals 20 residues. Multiple V-beta primers and a C-beta primer amplified TCRB from RNA. A C-beta primer primed TCRB cDNA from approximately 0.5 ug RNA. No unique molecular identifiers were described for these TCRB libraries. TCRdb fed the multiplex PCR reads into MiXCR, producing one record per CDR3 protein. The sample carries 15,000 to 20,000 distinct CDR3 sequences, about 70% recorded once. What was sequenced was peripheral blood. This clonotype originated in a male donor with glioblastoma. The rearrangement uses TRBV11-2 and TRBJ2-2; the D gene is possibly TRBD2 (5 bases). The CDR3 region is CASTPSFVQGLAVNIGELFF. The CDR3 nucleotides read TGTGCCAGCACCCCCTCATTCGTCCAAGGGCTAGCTGTAAACATCGGGGAGCTGTTTTTT.